The entry below gives a single T cell receptor beta chain sequence along with its context. What it binds is not known. The CDR3 is 16 amino acids. Germline CDR1 is SGHRS and CDR2 is YFSETQ. V dropped 6 bases and J dropped 6; count of bases not matched to a gene: 11. This sample stems from a study of CD8+ T cells in alopecia areata. RNA was extracted and reverse transcribed into cDNA as the sequencing template. Method: immunoSEQ multiplex PCR; TCRdb's copy keeps in-frame clones and lacks some. In the table there are some 20,000 clones, roughly 62% of which are singletons. The CD4+ cells of five biomarker-study patients went through sorting. This sorting yielded CD25+CD127- cells. Collection of lesional scalp punch biopsies and peripheral blood was performed in alopecia areata patients. Separation by sorting yielded CD4+ and CD8+ T cells from PBMCs. General study results and limits: Clonality exceeded that of normal scalp in lesional scalp, most notably in alopecia totalis/universalis.

The sample taken for sequencing was CD4+ Tregs sorted from blood. The sequence derives from a human donor with alopecia areata. The rearrangement uses TRBV5-1 and TRBJ2-1; 11 positions agree with TRBD2. CDR3 loop: CASNKRGLAGGNEQFF. The CDR3 nucleotides are TGCGCCAGCAACAAGAGGGGGCTAGCGGGAGGCAATGAGCAGTTCTTC.